Below, one T cell receptor beta chain is given with its context. The deep-level immunoSEQ assay was used. The material for each subset, its genomic DNA, was split evenly across several immunoSEQ plates. The data were produced by immunoSEQ multiplex PCR, yet TCRdb's version contains in-frame clones alone and is incomplete. The sample lists around 700,000 clones, roughly 73% seen once, with 1.5% to 2% in the top ten. V dropped 4 bases and J dropped 0; count of bases not matched to a gene: 8. This CDR3 has 16 residues. The germline V gene has CDR1 SNHLY and CDR2 FYNNEI. These data are taken from a study of shared clonotypes between healthy human individuals.

The sequence was collected from a woman in her 30s in good health. This sequence joins TRBV2 and TRBJ1-1; 7 positions agree with TRBD1. Sequenced input: memory CD4+ T cells sorted from blood. Subset here: CD45RA-negative fraction. CDR3 sequence (DNA): TGTGCCAGCAGTGGGGGTAGACAGGGCATGAACACTGAAGCTTTCTTT. Protein sequence: CASSGGRQGMNTEAFF. Complete variable domain (other parts from reference TRBV2 and TRBJ1-1): EPEVTQTPSHQVTQMGQEVILRCVPISNHLYFYWYRQILGQKVEFLVSFYNNEISEKSEIFDDQFSVERPDGSNFTLKIRSTKLEDSAMYFCASSGGRQGMNTEAFFGQGTRLTVV.